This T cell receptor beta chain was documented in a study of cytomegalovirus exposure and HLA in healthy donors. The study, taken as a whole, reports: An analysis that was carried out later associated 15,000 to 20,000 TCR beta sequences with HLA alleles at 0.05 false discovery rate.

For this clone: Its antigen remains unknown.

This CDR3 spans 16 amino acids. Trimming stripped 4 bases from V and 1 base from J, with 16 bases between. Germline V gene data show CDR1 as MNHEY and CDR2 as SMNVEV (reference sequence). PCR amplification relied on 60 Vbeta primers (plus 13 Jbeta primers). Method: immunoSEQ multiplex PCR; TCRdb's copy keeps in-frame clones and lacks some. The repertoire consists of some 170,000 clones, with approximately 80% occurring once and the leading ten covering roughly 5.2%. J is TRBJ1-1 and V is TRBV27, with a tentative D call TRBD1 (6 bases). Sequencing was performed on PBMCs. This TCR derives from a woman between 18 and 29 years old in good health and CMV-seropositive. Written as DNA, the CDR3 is TGTGCCAGCAGTTCAATAACAGGGAATCCGAACACTGAAGCTTTCTTT. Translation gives CASSSITGNPNTEAFF.